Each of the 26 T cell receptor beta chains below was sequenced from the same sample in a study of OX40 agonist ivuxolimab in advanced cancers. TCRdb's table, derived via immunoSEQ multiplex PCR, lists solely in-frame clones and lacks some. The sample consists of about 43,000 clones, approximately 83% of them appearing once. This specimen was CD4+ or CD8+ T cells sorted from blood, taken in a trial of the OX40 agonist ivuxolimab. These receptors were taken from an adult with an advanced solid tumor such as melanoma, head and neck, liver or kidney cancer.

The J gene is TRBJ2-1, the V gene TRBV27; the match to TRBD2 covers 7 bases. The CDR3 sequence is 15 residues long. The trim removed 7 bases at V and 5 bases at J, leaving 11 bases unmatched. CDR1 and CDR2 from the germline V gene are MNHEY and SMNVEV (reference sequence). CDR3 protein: CASTPSSGGDNEQFF. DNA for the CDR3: TGTGCCAGCACTCCCTCTAGCGGAGGGGACAATGAGCAGTTCTTC.

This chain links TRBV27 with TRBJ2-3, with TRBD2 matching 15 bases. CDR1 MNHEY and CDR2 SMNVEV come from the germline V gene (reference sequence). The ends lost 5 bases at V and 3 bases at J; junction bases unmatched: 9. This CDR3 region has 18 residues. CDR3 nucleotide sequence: TGTGCCAGCAGTCGGCAAGGACTAGCGGGAGGGGGAACAGATACGCAGTATTTT. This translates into CASSRQGLAGGGTDTQYF.

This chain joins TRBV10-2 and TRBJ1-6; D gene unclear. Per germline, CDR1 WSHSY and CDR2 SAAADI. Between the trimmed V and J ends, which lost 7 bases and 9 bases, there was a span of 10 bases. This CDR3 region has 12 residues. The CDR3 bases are TGCGCCAGCAATGACATGGGTTCACCCCTCCACTTT. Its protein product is CASNDMGSPLHF.

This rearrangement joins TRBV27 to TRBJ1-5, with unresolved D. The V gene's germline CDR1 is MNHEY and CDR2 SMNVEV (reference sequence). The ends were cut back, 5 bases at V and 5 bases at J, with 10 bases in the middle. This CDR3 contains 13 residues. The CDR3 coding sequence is TGTGCCAGCAGTCCAGACGGAGATCAGCCCCAGCATTTT. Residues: CASSPDGDQPQHF.

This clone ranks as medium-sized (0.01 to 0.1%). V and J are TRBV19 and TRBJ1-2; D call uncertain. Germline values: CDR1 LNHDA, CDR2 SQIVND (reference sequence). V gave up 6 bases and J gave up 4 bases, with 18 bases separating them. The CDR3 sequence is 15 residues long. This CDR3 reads CASSLSQVSGYGYTF. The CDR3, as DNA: TGTGCCAGTAGCCTTTCTCAGGTTTCGGGCTATGGCTACACCTTC.

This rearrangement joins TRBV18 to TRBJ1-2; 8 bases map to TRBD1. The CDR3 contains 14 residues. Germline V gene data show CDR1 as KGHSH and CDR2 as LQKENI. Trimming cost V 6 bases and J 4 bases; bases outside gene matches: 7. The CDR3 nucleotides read TGTGCCAGCTCGGGAGGGACAGGCCCCTATGGCTACACCTTC. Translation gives CASSGGTGPYGYTF. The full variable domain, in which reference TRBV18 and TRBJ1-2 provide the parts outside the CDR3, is NAGVMQNPRHLVRRRGQEARLRCSPMKGHSHVYWYRQLPEEGLKFMVYLQKENIIDESGMPKERFSAEFPKEGPSILRIQQVVRGDSAAYFCASSGGTGPYGYTFGSGTRLTVV.

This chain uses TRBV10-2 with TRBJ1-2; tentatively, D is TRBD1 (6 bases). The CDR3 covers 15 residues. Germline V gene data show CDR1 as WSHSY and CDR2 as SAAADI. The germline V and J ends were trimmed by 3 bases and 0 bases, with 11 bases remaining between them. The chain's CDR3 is CASSETGRANYGYTF. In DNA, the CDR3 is TGCGCCAGCAGTGAAACAGGGCGGGCTAACTATGGCTACACCTTC.

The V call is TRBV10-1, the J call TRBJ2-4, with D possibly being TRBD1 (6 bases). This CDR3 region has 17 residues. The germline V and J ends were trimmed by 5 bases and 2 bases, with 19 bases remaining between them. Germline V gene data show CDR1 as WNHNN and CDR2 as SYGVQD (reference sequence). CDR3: CASSRNPATGPKNIQYF. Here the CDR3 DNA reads TGCGCCAGCAGTCGAAATCCCGCGACAGGACCCAAAAACATTCAGTACTTC.

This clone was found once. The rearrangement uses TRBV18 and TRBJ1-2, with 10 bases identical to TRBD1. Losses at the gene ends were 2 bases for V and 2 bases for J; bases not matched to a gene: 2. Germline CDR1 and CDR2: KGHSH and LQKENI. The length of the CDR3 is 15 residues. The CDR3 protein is CASSPEGQGNYGYTF. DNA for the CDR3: TGTGCCAGCTCACCAGAGGGACAGGGGAACTATGGCTACACCTTC.

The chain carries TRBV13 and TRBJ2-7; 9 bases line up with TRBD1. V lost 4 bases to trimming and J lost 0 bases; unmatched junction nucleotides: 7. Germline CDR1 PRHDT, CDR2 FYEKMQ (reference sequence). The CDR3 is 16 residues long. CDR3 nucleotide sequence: TGTGCCAGCAGCTCTTATACGGGACAGGGCTCCTACGAGCAGTACTTC. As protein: CASSSYTGQGSYEQYF.

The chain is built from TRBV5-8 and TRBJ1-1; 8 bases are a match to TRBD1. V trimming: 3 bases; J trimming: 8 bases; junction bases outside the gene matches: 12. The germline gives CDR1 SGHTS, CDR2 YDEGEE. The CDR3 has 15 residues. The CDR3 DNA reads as TGTGCCAGCAGCTCCCCGACAGGGGCCTTTTTGGAAGCTTTCTTT. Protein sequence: CASSSPTGAFLEAFF.

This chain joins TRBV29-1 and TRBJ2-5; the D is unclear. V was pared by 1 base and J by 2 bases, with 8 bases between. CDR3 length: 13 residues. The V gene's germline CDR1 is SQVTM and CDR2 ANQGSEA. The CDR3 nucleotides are TGCAGCGTTGAAGGCGAAGGGCAAGAGACCCAGTACTTC. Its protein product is CSVEGEGQETQYF.

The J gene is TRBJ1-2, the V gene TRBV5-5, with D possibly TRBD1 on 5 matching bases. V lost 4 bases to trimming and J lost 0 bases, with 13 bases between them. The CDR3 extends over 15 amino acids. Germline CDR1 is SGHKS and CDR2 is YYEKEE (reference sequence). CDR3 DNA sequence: TGTGCCAGCAGCCTAGGACATGACGCTAACTATGGCTACACCTTC. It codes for CASSLGHDANYGYTF.

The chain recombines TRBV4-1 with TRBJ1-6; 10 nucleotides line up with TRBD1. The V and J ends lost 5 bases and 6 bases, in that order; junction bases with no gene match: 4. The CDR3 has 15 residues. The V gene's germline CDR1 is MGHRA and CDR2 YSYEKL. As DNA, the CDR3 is TGCGCCAGCAGCTCGGGACAGGGGATTAATTCACCCCTCCACTTT. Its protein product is CASSSGQGINSPLHF.

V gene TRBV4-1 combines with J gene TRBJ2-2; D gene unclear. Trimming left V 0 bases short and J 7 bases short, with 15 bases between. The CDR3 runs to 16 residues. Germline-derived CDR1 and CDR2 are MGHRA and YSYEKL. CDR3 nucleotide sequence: TGCGCCAGCAGCCAAGAAACTCCTCTTACCGTCGGGGAGCTGTTTTTT. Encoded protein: CASSQETPLTVGELFF.

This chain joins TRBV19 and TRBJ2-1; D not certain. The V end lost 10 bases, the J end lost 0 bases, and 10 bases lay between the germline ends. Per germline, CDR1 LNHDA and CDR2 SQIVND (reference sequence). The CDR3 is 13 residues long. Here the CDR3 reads CATGPSSYNEQFF. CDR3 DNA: TGTGCCACCGGGCCGAGCTCCTACAATGAGCAGTTCTTC.

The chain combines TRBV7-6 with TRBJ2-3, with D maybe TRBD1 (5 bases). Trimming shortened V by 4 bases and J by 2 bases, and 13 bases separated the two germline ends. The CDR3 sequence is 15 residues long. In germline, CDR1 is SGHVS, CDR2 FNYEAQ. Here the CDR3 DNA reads TGTGCCAGCAGCTCCCCCACAGGTCCCACAGATACGCAGTATTTT. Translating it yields CASSSPTGPTDTQYF.

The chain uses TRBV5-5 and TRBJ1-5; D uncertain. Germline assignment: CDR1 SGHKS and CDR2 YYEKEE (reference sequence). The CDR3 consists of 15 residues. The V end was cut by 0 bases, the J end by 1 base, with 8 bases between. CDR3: CASSLEAGSNQPQHF. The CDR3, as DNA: TGTGCCAGCAGCTTGGAAGCCGGGAGCAATCAGCCCCAGCATTTT.

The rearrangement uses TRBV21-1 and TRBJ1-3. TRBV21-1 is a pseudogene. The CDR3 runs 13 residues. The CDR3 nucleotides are TGTGCCAGCAGCAACGATCGCTGGGGGACCATATATTTT. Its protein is CASSNDRWGTIYF.

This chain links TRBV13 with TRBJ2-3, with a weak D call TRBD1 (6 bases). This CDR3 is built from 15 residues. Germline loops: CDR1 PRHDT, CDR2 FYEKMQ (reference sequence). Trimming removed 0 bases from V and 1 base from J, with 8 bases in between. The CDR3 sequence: CASSLGQGGTDTQYF. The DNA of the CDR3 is TGTGCCAGCAGCTTAGGACAGGGTGGCACAGATACGCAGTATTTT.

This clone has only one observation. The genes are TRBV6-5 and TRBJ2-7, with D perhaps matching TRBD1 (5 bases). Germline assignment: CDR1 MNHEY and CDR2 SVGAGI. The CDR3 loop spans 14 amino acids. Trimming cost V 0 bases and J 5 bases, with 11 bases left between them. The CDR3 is CASSYSAGLDEQYF. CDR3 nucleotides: TGTGCCAGCAGTTACTCGGCAGGGCTGGACGAGCAGTACTTC.

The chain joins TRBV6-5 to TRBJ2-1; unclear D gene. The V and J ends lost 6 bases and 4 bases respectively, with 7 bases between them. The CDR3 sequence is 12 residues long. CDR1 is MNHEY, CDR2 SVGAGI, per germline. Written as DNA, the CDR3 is TGTGCCAGCAGCCCAGATTACAATGAGCAGTTCTTC. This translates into CASSPDYNEQFF.

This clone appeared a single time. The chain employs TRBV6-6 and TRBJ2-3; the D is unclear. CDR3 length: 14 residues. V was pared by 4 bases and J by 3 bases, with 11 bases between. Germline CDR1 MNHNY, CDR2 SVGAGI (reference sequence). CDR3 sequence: CASSSPGGTDTQYF. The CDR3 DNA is TGTGCCAGCAGTTCACCGGGTGGGACAGATACGCAGTATTTT.

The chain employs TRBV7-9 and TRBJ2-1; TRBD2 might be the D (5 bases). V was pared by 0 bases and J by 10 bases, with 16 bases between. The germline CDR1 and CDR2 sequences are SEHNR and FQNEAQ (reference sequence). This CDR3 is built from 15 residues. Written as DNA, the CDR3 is TGTGCCAGCAGCTTAGCGCCGGGGAACTTACGCGAGCAGTTCTTC. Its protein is CASSLAPGNLREQFF.

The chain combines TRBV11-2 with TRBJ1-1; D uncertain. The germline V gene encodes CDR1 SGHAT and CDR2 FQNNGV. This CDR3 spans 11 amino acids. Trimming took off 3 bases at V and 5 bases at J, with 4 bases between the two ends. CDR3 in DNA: TGTGCCAGCAGCTTTTTTACTGAAGCTTTCTTT. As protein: CASSFFTEAFF.

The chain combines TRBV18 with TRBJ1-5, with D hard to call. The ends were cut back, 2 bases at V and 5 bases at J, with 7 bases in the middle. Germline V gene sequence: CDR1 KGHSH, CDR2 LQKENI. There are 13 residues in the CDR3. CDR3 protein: CASSPNAHQPQHF. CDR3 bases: TGTGCCAGCTCACCAAATGCCCATCAGCCCCAGCATTTT.